What follows are 30 T cell receptor beta chains derived from one specimen sequenced in a study of blood T cell repertoires in COVID-19. Clones were read by immunoSEQ multiplex PCR, and TCRdb kept only the in-frame ones, dropping some. The sample lists 350,000 or so clones; 92% were seen once. The sequencing input was PBMCs or T cells enriched from blood (not recorded which). These receptors originate from a woman between 25 and 40 years old who had recovered from COVID-19.

The chain has TRBV28 and TRBJ1-4, with 11 bases matching TRBD1. J was trimmed by 6 bases and V by 5 bases; bases with no gene match: 5. This CDR3 has 15 residues. From germline, CDR1 is MDHEN and CDR2 SYDVKM. CDR3 in amino acids: CASSEGQGAHEKLFF. Here the CDR3 DNA reads TGTGCCAGCAGTGAAGGACAGGGGGCGCATGAAAAACTGTTTTTT.

The chain recombines TRBV6-5 with TRBJ2-2, with 8 positions matching TRBD2. The junction had 6 bases not matched to a gene; V was cut back by 5 bases and J by 4 bases. Germline CDR1 is MNHEY and CDR2 is SVGAGI. This CDR3 is 15 amino acids long. The CDR3 region is CASSIAGGGTGELFF. The CDR3 nucleotides read TGTGCCAGCAGTATTGCGGGGGGAGGCACCGGGGAGCTGTTTTTT.

The chain couples TRBV28 to TRBJ1-2; D remains ambiguous. Deletions cut 1 base from V and 5 bases from J, with 5 bases between. The CDR3 is made up of 12 amino acids. Looked up from germline, CDR1 is MDHEN and CDR2 is SYDVKM. CDR3 sequence: CASSLSEYGYTF. CDR3 bases: TGTGCCAGCAGTTTATCAGAATATGGCTACACCTTC.

With regard to this clone: Other DNA sequences in this specimen translate into the identical CDR3. The chain recombines TRBV5-1 with TRBJ2-7; D perhaps matches TRBD2 (5 bases). Germline V gene sequence: CDR1 SGHRS, CDR2 YFSETQ. CDR3 size: 13 residues. Trimming shortened V by 0 bases and J by 2 bases, and 6 bases separated the two germline ends. The CDR3 DNA is TGCGCCAGCAGCTTGGAGGGAGCCTACGAGCAGTACTTC. Protein: CASSLEGAYEQYF.

The V call is TRBV7-2, the J call TRBJ2-1; D possibly corresponds to TRBD2 (6 bases). V was cut by 1 base and J by 5 bases, with 15 bases left in between. The CDR3 length is 16 residues. Germline-derived CDR1 and CDR2 are SGHTA and FQGNSA. CDR3 in amino acids: CASSLVGLAKNNEQFF. The CDR3 DNA reads as TGTGCCAGCAGCTTAGTAGGGCTAGCGAAGAACAATGAGCAGTTCTTC.

This clone was seen only a few times. The chain has TRBV7-2 and TRBJ1-6, with 7 nucleotides matching TRBD1. This CDR3 is built from 17 residues. V lost 4 bases and J lost 6; bases outside the gene matches: 12. Germline values: CDR1 SGHTA, CDR2 FQGNSA. The CDR3: CASSSTGTLGGNSPLHF. DNA of the CDR3: TGTGCCAGCAGCTCGACAGGGACCCTTGGGGGTAATTCACCCCTCCACTTT. The full variable domain, completed using reference TRBV7-2 and TRBJ1-6, is GAGVSQSPSNKVTEKGKDVELRCDPISGHTALYWYRQSLGQGLEFLIYFQGNSAPDKSGLPSDRFSAERTGGSVSTLTIQRTQQEDSAVYLCASSSTGTLGGNSPLHFGNGTRLTVT.

The chain carries TRBV28 and TRBJ1-2; a weak D match, TRBD1 (5 bases). The CDR3 length is 16 residues. V lost 3 bases and J lost 2, with 16 bases in between. Germline V gene data show CDR1 as MDHEN and CDR2 as SYDVKM. CDR3 nucleotides: TGTGCCAGCAGTTTGCCCGGACACTTAGAGAACTATGGCTACACCTTC. Protein: CASSLPGHLENYGYTF.

The CDR3 protein is CSVERDRERTEAFF. The CDR3 DNA reads as TGCAGCGTTGAACGGGACAGGGAGAGGACTGAAGCTTTCTTT. The V gene is TRBV29-1, the J gene TRBJ1-1; 9 positions agree with TRBD1. The germline CDR1 and CDR2 sequences are SQVTM and ANQGSEA. V dropped 2 bases and J dropped 5; count of bases not matched to a gene: 6. The CDR3 runs 14 residues.

This clone was found a few times. The chain joins TRBV6-2 or TRBV6-3 to TRBJ1-5; 11 nucleotides agree with TRBD1. The CDR3 runs 15 residues. With 2 bases clipped from V and 6 bases from J, the junction kept 3 bases outside the gene matches. CDR1 is MNHEY and CDR2 is SVGEGT in the germline V gene. CDR3 residues: CASSYPDRGPQPQHF. DNA for the CDR3: TGTGCCAGCAGTTACCCGGACAGGGGGCCTCAGCCCCAGCATTTT.

The V call is TRBV7-2, the J call TRBJ1-1; weak D call: TRBD1 (6 bases). The CDR3 totals 14 residues. Trimming took 5 bases from V and 2 from J, leaving 12 bases between them. Germline V CDR1 and CDR2: SGHTA, FQGNSA. The CDR3 sequence is CASSVDRLNTEAFF. The CDR3 DNA sequence: TGTGCCAGCAGCGTCGACAGGCTAAACACTGAAGCTTTCTTT.

V is TRBV3-1 (or the pseudogene TRBV3-2) and J is TRBJ2-2; possible D gene TRBD2, 6 bases. V lost 4 bases to trimming and J lost 6 bases, with 12 bases between them. The germline V gene has CDR1 LGHDT and CDR2 YNNKEL (reference sequence). The CDR3 sequence is 14 residues long. CDR3 DNA sequence: TGTGCCAGCAGCCCGACTAGTAAGGCCGGGGAGCTGTTTTTT. It encodes CASSPTSKAGELFF.

CDR3 in amino acids: CASGWGTQETQYF. In DNA, the CDR3 is TGTGCCAGCGGATGGGGGACACAAGAGACCCAGTACTTC. The V call is TRBV9, the J call TRBJ2-5; perhaps TRBD1 as D (6 bases). Germline loops: CDR1 SGDLS, CDR2 YYNGEE. V was trimmed by 7 bases and J by 2 bases, leaving 12 bases between them. The CDR3 is 13 amino acids.

The J gene is TRBJ1-2, the V gene TRBV6-2 or TRBV6-3; possibly TRBD1 for D (5 bases). Per germline, CDR1 MNHEY and CDR2 SVGEGT. Trimming cost V 5 bases and J 4 bases, with 8 bases left between them. The CDR3 runs 12 residues. CDR3 nucleotides: TGTGCCAGCAGTCTACAGGTCTATGGCTACACCTTC. It translates to CASSLQVYGYTF.

The chain recombines TRBV2 with TRBJ2-1, with 11 bases matching TRBD2. CDR1 is SNHLY and CDR2 is FYNNEI in the germline V gene. CDR3 length: 15 amino acids. V lost 10 bases to trimming and J lost 3 bases; unmatched junction nucleotides: 8. Here the CDR3 DNA reads TGTGCCACCTCTTCGGGACTAGCGGTCTACAATGAGCAGTTCTTC. Amino acid sequence: CATSSGLAVYNEQFF.

About this clone itself: The same CDR3 can be traced to other DNA sequences in this sample. V usage is TRBV13 and J usage is TRBJ1-2; D remains unclear. This CDR3 spans 12 amino acids. V was pared by 6 bases and J by 8 bases, with 13 bases between. Per the germline V gene, CDR1 is PRHDT and CDR2 is FYEKMQ (reference sequence). The CDR3 region is CASSTPGGGYTF. The CDR3 DNA is TGTGCCAGCAGTACCCCGGGTGGCGGCTACACCTTC.

For the CDR3, the DNA is TGTGCCAGCAGCTTAGTGGTTGCGGGCCTCGGGAACGAGCAGTACTTC. As protein: CASSLVVAGLGNEQYF. The rearrangement joins TRBV7-2 to TRBJ2-7; D is possibly TRBD2 (5 bases). V was shortened by 1 base and J by 5 bases, with 18 bases between the two germline ends. The CDR3 is 16 residues long. CDR1 is SGHTA, CDR2 FQGNSA, per germline.

This chain links TRBV18 with TRBJ1-1; D not resolved. Germline values: CDR1 KGHSH, CDR2 LQKENI. This CDR3 contains 13 residues. With 3 bases removed from V and 0 bases from J, the gap between germline ends came to 5 bases. This CDR3 is CASSPAVNTEAFF. CDR3 sequence (DNA): TGTGCCAGCTCACCTGCGGTGAACACTGAAGCTTTCTTT.

The J gene is TRBJ2-6, the V gene TRBV27; tentative D call: TRBD2 (6 bases). Per germline, CDR1 MNHEY and CDR2 SMNVEV (reference sequence). The CDR3 loop spans 13 amino acids. The V gene lost 8 bases and the J gene lost 4 bases, with 9 bases spanning the gap. Written as DNA, the CDR3 is TGTGCCAGCGGAGGGCCCGGGGCCAACGTCCTGACTTTC. This sequence encodes CASGGPGANVLTF.

The genes are TRBV7-9 and TRBJ2-1; 7 nucleotides match TRBD2. After removal of 2 bases from V and 3 bases from J, the junction contained 1 base not matched to a gene. Germline V gene lookup returns CDR1 SEHNR and CDR2 FQNEAQ (reference sequence). This CDR3 is 14 amino acids long. CDR3 sequence: CASSLSSGYNEQFF. The CDR3 DNA sequence: TGTGCCAGCAGCTTATCTAGCGGCTACAATGAGCAGTTCTTC.

The chain combines TRBV5-6 with TRBJ1-2, with D perhaps TRBD1 (6 bases). Germline V gene data show CDR1 as SGHDT and CDR2 as YYEEEE. This CDR3 is 14 amino acids long. With 1 base removed from V and 8 bases from J, the gap between germline ends came to 15 bases. Here the CDR3 DNA reads TGTGCCAGCAGCTTGAACAGGGCGGCCCAGGGCTACACCTTC. It specifies CASSLNRAAQGYTF.

Notes on this clone: Germline and junction disagree at one end, which may indicate a read error. The chain carries TRBV7-7 and TRBJ2-1; TRBD2 matches at 9 bases. The CDR3 is 20 amino acids. Germline lookup yields CDR1 SSHAT and CDR2 FNYEAQ (reference sequence). The CDR3 loop reads CASSPWGLASWETAYNEQFF. The CDR3, as DNA: TGTGCTAGCAGCCCCTGGGGACTAGCTTCTTGGGAAACCGCCTACAATGAGCAGTTCTTC.

V and J are TRBV28 and TRBJ2-5; maybe TRBD2 (5 bases). Germline CDR1 and CDR2: MDHEN and SYDVKM. This CDR3 has 11 amino acids. CDR3 bases: TGTGTAATTACTAGTCAAGAGACCCAGTACTTC. Translation: CVITSQETQYF.

This clone appeared a single time. The chain recombines TRBV11-3 with TRBJ2-3, with 12 positions matching TRBD2. Germline trimming cut 4 bases from V and 5 bases from J; bases unmatched to any gene: 10. The CDR3 loop spans 17 amino acids. CDR1 is SGHNT, CDR2 YENEEA, per germline. This CDR3 reads CASSSSGGGLLVDTQYF. CDR3 nucleotides: TGTGCCAGCAGCTCTAGCGGGGGGGGTTTACTGGTAGATACGCAGTATTTT.

CDR3 sequence reads: CASNPAGTGPTGELFF. In DNA, the CDR3 is TGTGCCAGCAACCCGGCTGGGACAGGACCCACCGGGGAGCTGTTTTTT. The chain couples TRBV7-9 to TRBJ2-2, with 8 nucleotides matching TRBD1. Germline-derived CDR1 and CDR2 are SEHNR and FQNEAQ (reference sequence). Trimming took 7 bases from V and 4 from J; bases not matched to a gene: 11. The length of the CDR3 is 16 residues.

The chain links TRBV7-9 to TRBJ1-5, with 8 bases aligning to TRBD1. Trimming at V came to 5 bases and at J to 2 bases, leaving 5 bases not matched to a gene. The CDR3 loop spans 15 amino acids. Germline-derived CDR1 and CDR2 are SEHNR and FQNEAQ (reference sequence). The CDR3 coding sequence is TGTGCCAGCAGCCCGGACAGGGTGGGCAATCAGCCCCAGCATTTT. Its translation is CASSPDRVGNQPQHF.

The J gene is TRBJ2-5, the V gene TRBV18, with D perhaps matching TRBD2 (5 bases). With 1 base removed from V and 4 bases from J, the gap between germline ends came to 13 bases. The CDR3 runs to 15 residues. CDR1 KGHSH and CDR2 LQKENI come from the germline V gene. The CDR3 DNA sequence: TGTGCCAGCTCACCACGGCGGGTCGGAGGAGAGACCCAGTACTTC. Translation: CASSPRRVGGETQYF.

The chain joins TRBV3-1 (or the pseudogene TRBV3-2) to TRBJ2-1; TRBD2 is a possible D gene (5 bases). Trimming cost V 6 bases and J 8 bases, with 14 bases left between them. The CDR3 totals 13 residues. In germline, CDR1 is LGHDT, CDR2 YNNKEL (reference sequence). CDR3 coding DNA: TGTGCCAGCAGGCCGTCCGGGGTCGATGAGCAGTTCTTC. It codes for CASRPSGVDEQFF.

The chain joins TRBV7-2 to TRBJ2-7, with 9 nucleotides matching TRBD1. The germline CDR1 and CDR2 sequences are SGHTA and FQGNSA. With V trimmed by 0 bases and J by 1 base, 7 bases remained unmatched. This CDR3 comprises 17 residues. CDR3 loop: CASSLAGTGLHSYEQYF. CDR3 bases: TGTGCCAGCAGCTTAGCGGGGACAGGGCTTCATTCCTACGAGCAGTACTTC.

The V call is TRBV5-1, the J call TRBJ1-2, with 7 positions matching TRBD1. From germline, CDR1 is SGHRS and CDR2 YFSETQ. V trimming: 6 bases; J trimming: 4 bases; junction bases outside the gene matches: 6. The CDR3 spans 13 residues. In DNA, the CDR3 is TGCGCCAGCACTCAGGGGGGTGGCTATGGCTACACCTTC. Translation gives CASTQGGGYGYTF.

The gene calls are TRBV2 and TRBJ2-1, with 8 bases aligning to TRBD2. The ends lost 7 bases at V and 0 bases at J; junction bases unmatched: 5. The CDR3 has 15 residues. Germline CDR1 is SNHLY and CDR2 is FYNNEI. The CDR3 protein is CASTSGSGSYNEQFF. In nucleotides, the CDR3 is TGTGCCAGCACGAGCGGGAGTGGCTCCTACAATGAGCAGTTCTTC.